Below are 10 T cell receptor beta chains sequenced from a single sample in a study of T cells in Graves' hyperthyroidism and ophthalmopathy. The source material, RNA transcripts, was used to amplify TCR beta CDR3 regions. HTBI primers were used for first-round RT-PCR of the TCR CDR3. TCRdb reprocessed the multiplex PCR reads with MiXCR, giving one entry per CDR3 protein. The table shows some 720,000 distinct CDR3 sequences, with less than 20% occurring only once. Sequences were obtained from blood. These receptors came from a young man with Graves' hyperthyroidism.

The table lists this clonotype with a few counts. The rearrangement joins TRBV10-3 to TRBJ2-4; D ambiguous. Germline CDR1 reads ENHRY; CDR2 reads SYGVKD. The germline V and J ends were trimmed by 2 bases and 0 bases, with 5 bases remaining between them. The CDR3 has 14 residues. CDR3 loop: CAISENLAKNIQYF. The CDR3 bases are TGTGCCATCAGTGAGAACCTAGCCAAAAACATTCAGTACTTC.

V gene TRBV5-5 combines with J gene TRBJ2-1; D is possibly TRBD1 (6 bases). Trimming removed 1 base from V and 8 bases from J, with 16 bases in between. Germline CDR1 and CDR2: SGHKS and YYEKEE (reference sequence). This CDR3 region has 15 residues. The CDR3 DNA is TGTGCCAGCAGCTTGAGGGGGAGAAGTTTGTATGAGCAGTTCTTC. Residues: CASSLRGRSLYEQFF.

This clonotype was picked up many times. The V call is TRBV13, the J call TRBJ2-7; no clear D gene. The V end was cut by 2 bases, the J end by 6 bases, with 11 bases between. There are 13 residues in the CDR3. CDR1 is PRHDT, CDR2 FYEKMQ, per germline (reference sequence). Here the CDR3 reads CASSLRGVPEQYF. The DNA of the CDR3 is TGTGCCAGCAGCTTACGTGGGGTGCCCGAGCAGTACTTC.

The sample holds many counts of this clonotype. V and J are TRBV30 and TRBJ2-7; D not resolved. This CDR3 has 13 amino acids. Germline V gene data show CDR1 as GTSNPN and CDR2 as SVGIG (reference sequence). With 3 bases removed from V and 2 bases from J, the gap between germline ends came to 11 bases. The CDR3 region is CAWRFGPAYEQYF. The CDR3 coding sequence is TGTGCCTGGAGGTTCGGTCCAGCCTACGAGCAGTACTTC.

This clonotype has at least ten counts. Compared with germline, one end of the junction differs, possibly owing to a read error. This rearrangement joins TRBV28 to TRBJ2-5; 7 bases are shared with TRBD1. CDR3 length: 15 amino acids. CDR1 and CDR2 (germline): MDHEN, SYDVKM. Written as DNA, the CDR3 is TGTGCCAGCAGTTCTCCTTCGGCAGGGGGAGAGGCCCAGTACTTC. Its translation is CASSSPSAGGEAQYF.

The V and J genes are TRBV30 and TRBJ2-3, with unresolved D. This CDR3 spans 11 amino acids. Trimming pared 2 bases from V and 5 bases from J, leaving 5 bases between. CDR1 GTSNPN and CDR2 SVGIG come from the germline V gene (reference sequence). This CDR3 is CAWSPEDTQYF. The CDR3 DNA follows: TGTGCCTGGAGTCCCGAAGATACGCAGTATTTT.

Only a few counts were recorded for this clonotype. The J gene is TRBJ2-1, the V gene TRBV18, with 14 bases that match TRBD2. CDR1 and CDR2 from the germline V gene are KGHSH and LQKENI. This CDR3 spans 15 amino acids. V gave up 2 bases and J gave up 8 bases; unmatched junction bases: 2. The CDR3 DNA sequence: TGTGCCAGCTCACCAGGACTAGCGGGAGGCCATGAGCAGTTCTTC. It codes for CASSPGLAGGHEQFF.

This clonotype has just a few counts. The rearrangement uses TRBV18 and TRBJ1-4; D is perhaps TRBD1 (5 bases). The V gene's germline CDR1 is KGHSH and CDR2 LQKENI. Trimming shortened V by 3 bases and J by 3 bases, and 14 bases separated the two germline ends. This CDR3 has 16 amino acids. CDR3 in amino acids: CASSPDISLPNEKLFF. As DNA, the CDR3 is TGTGCCAGCTCACCGGACATTTCATTGCCTAATGAAAAACTGTTTTTT.

This clonotype was found many times. The gene calls are TRBV30 and TRBJ1-1; 8 bases agree with TRBD1. This CDR3 spans 13 amino acids. The ends lost 3 bases at V and 3 bases at J; junction bases unmatched: 3. CDR1 GTSNPN and CDR2 SVGIG come from the germline V gene (reference sequence). CDR3: CAWSGQGHTEAFF. Written as DNA, the CDR3 is TGTGCCTGGAGCGGACAGGGTCACACTGAAGCTTTCTTT.

Ten or more counts support this clonotype. The chain uses TRBV6-1 and TRBJ2-5; D gene unclear. Trimming cost V 7 bases and J 5 bases, with 8 bases left between them. Germline V gives CDR1 MNHNS, CDR2 SASEGT. The CDR3 loop spans 11 amino acids. CDR3 amino acids: CASNLGETQYF. The CDR3 region has the DNA TGTGCCAGCAACCTCGGGGAGACCCAGTACTTC.